This entry describes one T cell receptor beta chain. Its antigen is not known. One end of the junction does not line up with germline, which may come from a read error. Germline CDR1 SEHNR, CDR2 FQNEAQ (reference sequence). This CDR3 has 11 amino acids. Mismatch repair deficiency was confirmed in all patients, by PCR or immunohistochemistry. TCRs were sequenced from three patients responding to pembrolizumab. This sample is drawn from a study of PD-1 blockade in mismatch repair-deficient tumors. At the level of the study: Patients had approximately 12 mismatch repair-deficient cancer types, all previously treated and progressing. Study-wide points: Rapid post-treatment expansion, then contraction, generally preceding radiologic response, marked tumor-resident clones.

The data were produced by immunoSEQ multiplex PCR, yet TCRdb's version contains in-frame clones alone and is incomplete. Here the sample spans approximately 16,000 clones, approximately 80% being singletons. The TCR sequence derives from an adult with mismatch repair-deficient cancer. The sequences come from PBMCs, collected approximately 22 weeks after starting pembrolizumab. The chain links TRBV7-9 to TRBJ1-2; TRBD1 agrees at 7 bases. CDR3 coding DNA: TGTGCCAGCACCGATGACAGGGTCCGCGACTTC. Its translation: CASTDDRVRDF. Drawing the rest from reference TRBV7-9 and TRBJ1-2, the complete variable domain is DTGVSQNPRHKITKRGQNVTFRCDPISEHNRLYWYRQTLGQGPEFLTYFQNEAQLEKSRLLSDRFSAERPKGSFSTLEIQRTEQGDSAMYLCASTDDRVRDFGSGTRLTVV.